Presented here are 15 T cell receptor beta chains from one specimen sequenced in a study of blood T cell repertoires in COVID-19. Clones were read by immunoSEQ multiplex PCR, and TCRdb kept only the in-frame ones, dropping some. The table includes about 230,000 clones, roughly 85% detected once. The sample consisted of peripheral blood. All receptors come from a woman in her 70s with active or convalescent COVID-19.

The chain couples TRBV4-2 to TRBJ2-7, with 9 bases aligning to TRBD2. V lost 0 bases and J lost 3; bases outside the gene matches: 12. The CDR3 covers 18 residues. Germline V lookup: CDR1 LGHNA, CDR2 YNFKEQ. The CDR3 loop reads CASSQDLLRAGGFYEQYF. CDR3 coding DNA: TGTGCCAGCAGCCAAGATTTGTTGCGAGCGGGGGGATTCTACGAGCAGTACTTC.

The V and J genes are TRBV5-1 and TRBJ2-2; 9 bases are shared with TRBD2. CDR3 length: 17 residues. Germline V gives CDR1 SGHRS, CDR2 YFSETQ. Unmatched junction bases numbered 7, after V lost 0 bases and J lost 4 bases. CDR3: CASSLGDLAGFTGELFF. CDR3 DNA sequence: TGCGCCAGCAGCTTGGGGGACCTAGCGGGGTTCACCGGGGAGCTGTTTTTT.

The chain employs TRBV19 and TRBJ2-3, with 9 bases matching TRBD2. V trimming: 7 bases; J trimming: 3 bases; junction bases outside the gene matches: 2. Germline V gives CDR1 LNHDA, CDR2 SQIVND (reference sequence). The CDR3 contains 13 residues. For the CDR3, the DNA is TGTGCCAGTAACCTAGCGGGAACAGATACGCAGTATTTT. Its protein product is CASNLAGTDTQYF.

The J gene is TRBJ2-7, the V gene TRBV5-1, with 12 bases aligning to TRBD2. Germline CDR1 and CDR2: SGHRS and YFSETQ. This CDR3 spans 16 amino acids. Trimming at V came to 6 bases and at J to 1 base, leaving 8 bases not matched to a gene. CDR3 amino acids: CASTLSGTSGSYEQYF. In DNA, the CDR3 is TGCGCCAGCACTCTTTCCGGGACTAGCGGGTCCTACGAGCAGTACTTC.

The genes are TRBV4-3 and TRBJ2-2; 7 nucleotides match TRBD2. Germline V gives CDR1 LGHNA, CDR2 YSLEER. The CDR3 is made up of 17 amino acids. V lost 2 bases to trimming and J lost 4 bases; unmatched junction nucleotides: 10. This chain's CDR3 is CASSQPLAGGGTGELFF. DNA of the CDR3: TGCGCCAGCAGCCAACCCCTAGCTGGGGGGGGCACCGGGGAGCTGTTTTTT.

The chain recombines TRBV11-2 with TRBJ2-2; TRBD2 aligns across 12 bases. The CDR3 runs 19 residues. The germline CDR1 and CDR2 sequences are SGHAT and FQNNGV. The junction had 6 bases not matched to a gene; V was cut back by 1 base and J by 0 bases. The CDR3 here is CASSLAQGLAGSNTGELFF. The CDR3 DNA reads as TGTGCCAGCAGCTTAGCCCAAGGACTAGCGGGGTCGAACACCGGGGAGCTGTTTTTT.

The genes are TRBV2 and TRBJ1-3, with 7 nucleotides matching TRBD1. The V gene's germline CDR1 is SNHLY and CDR2 FYNNEI. J gave up 4 bases and V 6 bases, and 3 bases lay outside the gene matches. This CDR3 region has 13 residues. The DNA for the CDR3 is TGTGCCAGCAGGGACAGGCGGGGAAACACCATATATTTT. Protein product: CASRDRRGNTIYF.

The gene calls are TRBV5-1 and TRBJ1-2; 10 nucleotides match TRBD1. This CDR3 region has 14 residues. J gave up 6 bases and V 4 bases, and 6 bases lay outside the gene matches. Germline CDR1 and CDR2: SGHRS and YFSETQ. CDR3 sequence reads: CASSPFGQGDGYTF. Written as DNA, the CDR3 is TGCGCCAGCAGCCCGTTTGGACAGGGGGATGGCTACACCTTC. Variable domain in full (rest from reference TRBV5-1 and TRBJ1-2): KAGVTQTPRYLIKTRGQQVTLSCSPISGHRSVSWYQQTPGQGLQFLFEYFSETQRNKGNFPGRFSGRQFSNSRSEMNVSTLELGDSALYLCASSPFGQGDGYTFGSGTRLTVV.

The chain is built from TRBV4-3 and TRBJ1-2; 8 bases agree with TRBD1. After removal of 5 bases from V and 4 bases from J, the junction contained 6 bases not matched to a gene. The CDR3 has 14 amino acids. Germline values: CDR1 LGHNA, CDR2 YSLEER. The CDR3: CASSASGGGYGYTF. In DNA, the CDR3 is TGCGCCAGCAGCGCATCAGGGGGCGGCTATGGCTACACCTTC.

V gene TRBV5-1 combines with J gene TRBJ2-3; TRBD2 aligns across 7 bases. CDR1 is SGHRS and CDR2 is YFSETQ in the germline V gene. CDR3 size: 17 residues. V was clipped by 0 bases and J by 10 bases; unmatched bases: 17. The CDR3 nucleotides are TGCGCCAGCAGCTTGGGGGCCCCGGGGGGAGGCCAGGGTGCGCAGTATTTT. Protein sequence: CASSLGAPGGGQGAQYF.

The CDR3 region is CASSLGGGWTWTGTDTQYF. In nucleotides, the CDR3 is TGTGCCAGCAGCTTAGGTGGGGGGTGGACGTGGACTGGCACAGATACGCAGTATTTT. The J gene is TRBJ2-3, the V gene TRBV7-2; tentative D call: TRBD2 (6 bases). The CDR3 is 19 amino acids. The V and J ends lost 1 base and 1 base respectively, with 21 bases between them. Germline V gene data show CDR1 as SGHTA and CDR2 as FQGNSA.

For the CDR3, the DNA is TGTGCCAGCGGGCTTACGGGAGAGAGGCGAGAGACCCAGTACTTC. It encodes CASGLTGERRETQYF. The chain employs TRBV5-8 and TRBJ2-5, with TRBD2 as a possible D gene (6 bases). CDR3 length: 15 residues. V gave up 7 bases and J gave up 4 bases, with 20 bases separating them. CDR1 is SGHTS and CDR2 is YDEGEE in the germline V gene.

The chain links TRBV5-1 to TRBJ1-2; 11 bases are shared with TRBD1. Germline V gene lookup returns CDR1 SGHRS and CDR2 YFSETQ. Trimming removed 4 bases from V and 8 bases from J; junction bases left unmatched: 10. This CDR3 is 15 amino acids long. The CDR3 sequence is CASSLVPGQGEGYTF. For the CDR3, the DNA is TGCGCCAGCAGCCTAGTCCCGGGACAGGGGGAGGGCTACACCTTC.

The chain has TRBV21-1 and TRBJ1-2; the table's D call of TRBD1 was not tested on the DNA. TRBV21-1 counts as a pseudogene. The CDR3 runs 17 residues. In DNA form, the CDR3 reads TGTGCCAGCAGCAAAGTTAAAGAAGGGACAGGGATTAATGGCTACACCTTC. It yields the protein CASSKVKEGTGINGYTF.

This clone was seen more than once but under ten times. This chain links TRBV30 with TRBJ1-3; D gene uncertain. CDR3 length: 17 residues. Trimming cost V 2 bases and J 0 bases, with 17 bases left between them. Germline loops: CDR1 GTSNPN, CDR2 SVGIG (reference sequence). This chain's CDR3 is CAWSPDAGRISGNTIYF. The CDR3 DNA reads TGTGCCTGGAGTCCCGACGCGGGCCGCATCTCTGGAAACACCATATATTTT.